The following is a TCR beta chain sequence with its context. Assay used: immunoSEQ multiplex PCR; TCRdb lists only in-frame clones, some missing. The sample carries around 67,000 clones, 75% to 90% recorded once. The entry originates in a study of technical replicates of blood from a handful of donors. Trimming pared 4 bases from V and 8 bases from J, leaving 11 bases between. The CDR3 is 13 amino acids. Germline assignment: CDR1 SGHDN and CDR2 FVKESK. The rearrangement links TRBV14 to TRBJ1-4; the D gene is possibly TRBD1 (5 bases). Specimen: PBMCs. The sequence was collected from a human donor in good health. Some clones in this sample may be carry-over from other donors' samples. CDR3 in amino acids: CASSRQIKEKLFF. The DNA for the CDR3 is TGTGCCAGCAGCCGACAGATAAAGGAAAAACTGTTTTTT.